What follows are 16 T cell receptor beta chains derived from one specimen sequenced in a study of monozygotic twins with inflammatory bowel disease. TCRdb re-called the 5' RACE reads and catalogs CDR3 proteins one per entry, DNA excluded. This sample's table reports fewer than 200,000 distinct CDR3 sequences. The specimen was blood. These receptors all stem from a human donor with ulcerative colitis or Crohn's disease, or a healthy co-twin of an affected twin (not recorded which).

The chain uses TRBV9 and TRBJ2-3; TCRdb's assignment of TRBD1 cannot be checked, as there is no DNA. Germline V gene lookup returns CDR1 SGDLS and CDR2 YYNGEE. This CDR3 contains 14 residues. The chain's CDR3 is CASSEGPGTDTQYF.

The V and J genes are TRBV25-1 and TRBJ1-1. The CDR3 sequence is 13 residues long. CDR1 and CDR2 (germline): MGHDK, SYGVNS. CDR3 loop: CASSKQMNTEAFF.

This sequence joins TRBV5-4 and TRBJ1-1. The CDR3 loop spans 16 amino acids. Germline-derived CDR1 and CDR2 are SGHNT and YYREEE (reference sequence). CDR3 protein: CASSSAQSRVGSEAFF.

The chain recombines TRBV7-2 with TRBJ2-5; TCRdb designates TRBD2, a call that cannot be tested without DNA. The CDR3 has 14 residues. CDR1 and CDR2 (germline): SGHTA, FQGNSA. CDR3 in amino acids: CASSSGLAGETQYF.

V gene TRBV6-1 combines with J gene TRBJ2-7; the TCRdb D gene call, TRBD2, has no DNA to confirm it. In germline, CDR1 is MNHNS, CDR2 SASEGT. CDR3 size: 11 residues. This CDR3 reads CASSTTGEQYF.

The V gene is TRBV14, the J gene TRBJ2-3; the D call from TCRdb, TRBD1, cannot be confirmed without DNA. The CDR3 totals 18 residues. Germline V gene data show CDR1 as SGHDN and CDR2 as FVKESK. CDR3 residues: CASSQGNTVPIRTDTQYF. Combining the CDR3 with reference TRBV14 and TRBJ2-3 gives the whole variable domain EAGVTQFPSHSVIEKGQTVTLRCDPISGHDNLYWYRRVMGKEIKFLLHFVKESKQDESGMPNNRFLAERTGGTYSTLKVQPAELEDSGVYFCASSQGNTVPIRTDTQYFGPGTRLTVL.

The V call is TRBV5-1, the J call TRBJ2-7; TCRdb names TRBD1, which stays unverified in the absence of DNA. Germline V gives CDR1 SGHRS, CDR2 YFSETQ. This CDR3 has 15 residues. The chain's CDR3 is CASSSDRGISYEQYF.

This chain connects TRBV5-1 to TRBJ2-6. CDR1 is SGHRS and CDR2 is YFSETQ in the germline V gene. This CDR3 contains 15 residues. The CDR3 loop reads CASSLVYSGANVLTF.

The V gene is TRBV25-1, the J gene TRBJ1-5; TCRdb's D gene call, TRBD1, goes unchecked for lack of DNA. This CDR3 contains 14 residues. In germline, CDR1 is MGHDK, CDR2 SYGVNS. The CDR3 spells CASTRGQSNQPQHF.

The J gene is TRBJ2-3, the V gene TRBV7-3; the TRBD1 assignment by TCRdb is unverifiable without DNA. The CDR3 has 14 amino acids. Germline V gene sequence: CDR1 SGHTA, CDR2 FQGTGA. The chain's CDR3 is CASSRQGRTDTQYF.

The chain combines TRBV5-1 with TRBJ2-2. The CDR3 runs to 14 residues. Per the germline V gene, CDR1 is SGHRS and CDR2 is YFSETQ. The chain's CDR3 is CASSLDRGTGELFF.

This sequence joins TRBV19 and TRBJ1-5; no DNA is available, so the TRBD1 call from TCRdb remains unchecked. This CDR3 has 16 amino acids. Looked up from germline, CDR1 is LNHDA and CDR2 is SQIVND (reference sequence). CDR3 sequence reads: CASTPLGAGSGQPQHF. The full variable domain, rest sourced from reference TRBV19 and TRBJ1-5, is DGGITQSPKYLFRKEGQNVTLSCEQNLNHDAMYWYRQDPGQGLRLIYYSQIVNDFQKGDIAEGYSVSREKKESFPLTVTSAQKNPTAFYLCASTPLGAGSGQPQHFGDGTRLSIL.

This chain links TRBV6-1 with TRBJ1-1; TCRdb names TRBD1, which stays unverified in the absence of DNA. Germline CDR1 is MNHNS and CDR2 is SASEGT. There are 17 residues in the CDR3. CDR3: CASSEERGGPLGTEAFF.

The chain couples TRBV7-2 to TRBJ2-1. The CDR3 totals 15 residues. CDR1 and CDR2 (germline): SGHTA, FQGNSA. Here the CDR3 reads CASSLETTNYNEQFF. Complete variable domain (other parts from reference TRBV7-2 and TRBJ2-1): GAGVSQSPSNKVTEKGKDVELRCDPISGHTALYWYRQSLGQGLEFLIYFQGNSAPDKSGLPSDRFSAERTGGSVSTLTIQRTQQEDSAVYLCASSLETTNYNEQFFGPGTRLTVL.

V and J are TRBV5-6 and TRBJ1-2; there is no DNA to check the TCRdb D call of TRBD1. Germline CDR1 reads SGHDT; CDR2 reads YYEEEE. The CDR3 length is 14 residues. The CDR3 spells CASSLWGPLYGYTF.

The chain has TRBV20-1 and TRBJ2-1; checking the TCRdb D call of TRBD1 is not possible without DNA. Germline values: CDR1 DFQATT, CDR2 SNEGSKA (reference sequence). There are 14 residues in the CDR3. CDR3 sequence: CSATGVKFYNEQFF.